This T cell receptor (beta chain) was profiled in a study of T cell responses to AZD1222 COVID-19 vaccine. The protocol was immunoSEQ multiplex PCR, while the TCRdb copy is restricted to in-frame clones and leaves out a portion. This sample has 150,000 to 200,000 clones, with 85% to 95% found just once. Germline-derived CDR1 and CDR2 are SGHNT and YYREEE (reference sequence). The V segment lost 0 bases and the J segment 3 bases; nucleotides outside the gene matches: 5. The CDR3 contains 15 residues. The source is an adult in good health. The chain uses TRBV5-4 and TRBJ2-7; 8 bases align to TRBD2. Source: peripheral blood, taken on day 0 of AZD1222 vaccination. The CDR3 loop is CASSLGTSPSYEQYF. In nucleotides, the CDR3 is TGTGCCAGCAGCTTGGGGACTAGCCCCAGCTACGAGCAGTACTTC.